This entry concerns a single TCR beta chain. What it binds is unknown. The CDR3 length is 14 residues. Trimming took off 1 base at V and 8 bases at J, with 12 bases between the two ends. Germline V CDR1 and CDR2: SEHNR, FQNEAQ (reference sequence). The data were obtained in a study of T cell responses to AZD1222 COVID-19 vaccine. Study-level points and caveats: Along spike, vaccine-associated CD4 TCRs were found throughout, with dominance at 160-218 and 743-854. Receipt of two AZD1222 doses was followed by a rise in Spike-specific TCR breadth and depth.

The protocol was immunoSEQ multiplex PCR, while the TCRdb copy is restricted to in-frame clones and leaves out a portion. The sample comprises around 150,000 clones, 92% of which are singletons, and around 1.3% rests with the top ten. The source is an adult who received the AZD1222 COVID-19 vaccine. The chain combines TRBV7-9 with TRBJ2-1; a weak D match, TRBD2 (5 bases). Material: peripheral blood, obtained 28 days after the second AZD1222 dose. The CDR3 sequence: CASSLGASWDEQFF. The CDR3, as DNA: TGTGCCAGCAGCTTAGGGGCTAGCTGGGATGAGCAGTTCTTC.